Each of the 29 T cell receptor beta chains below was sequenced from the same sample in a study of T cell repertoires in cytomegalovirus infection. Each CDR3 protein is one row after TCRdb ran MiXCR on the reads. The sample holds 110,000 to 150,000 distinct CDR3 sequences, roughly 32% seen once. Their specific antigens are unknown. Source: CD8+ T cells from cultured PBMCs, taken from culture after CMV antigen stimulation. The receptors derive from a human donor in good health (CMV status not recorded). Some clones in this sample may be carry-over from other donors' samples.

This clonotype was seen more than once but under ten times. The V call is TRBV7-9, the J call TRBJ1-4, with no clear D. Germline V gene sequence: CDR1 SEHNR, CDR2 FQNEAQ (reference sequence). The CDR3 loop spans 15 amino acids. V lost 2 bases and J lost 5, with 12 bases in between. CDR3 sequence: CASSLNSAENEKLFF. The CDR3 nucleotides are TGTGCCAGCAGCTTAAACAGCGCCGAGAATGAAAAACTGTTTTTT. Filled out from reference TRBV7-9 and TRBJ1-4, the complete variable domain reads DTGVSQNPRHKITKRGQNVTFRCDPISEHNRLYWYRQTLGQGPEFLTYFQNEAQLEKSRLLSDRFSAERPKGSFSTLEIQRTEQGDSAMYLCASSLNSAENEKLFFGSGTQLSVL.

This clonotype was counted between two and nine times. The rearrangement uses TRBV9 and TRBJ2-3, with 9 bases lining up with TRBD2. CDR1 is SGDLS, CDR2 YYNGEE, per germline. The CDR3 loop spans 16 amino acids. With 4 bases clipped from V and 5 bases from J, the junction kept 11 bases outside the gene matches. The DNA for the CDR3 is TGTGCCAGCAGCTGGGGGCGGGGGGGCCCCGGAGATACGCAGTATTTT. Encoded protein: CASSWGRGGPGDTQYF. The full variable domain, rest sourced from reference TRBV9 and TRBJ2-3, is DSGVTQTPKHLITATGQRVTLRCSPRSGDLSVYWYQQSLDQGLQFLIQYYNGEERAKGNILERFSAQQFPDLHSELNLSSLELGDSALYFCASSWGRGGPGDTQYFGPGTRLTVL.

By frequency in the sample, this clonotype is medium-sized. The genes are TRBV12-3 or TRBV12-4 and TRBJ1-5; TRBD1 is a possible D gene (5 bases). V gave up 3 bases and J gave up 1 base, with 10 bases separating them. This CDR3 comprises 15 residues. CDR3 DNA: TGTGCCAGCAGTTTTATGTGGGACAGCAATCAGCCCCAGCATTTT. It is translated as CASSFMWDSNQPQHF.

The rearrangement links TRBV6-1 to TRBJ1-1, with D perhaps TRBD1 (6 bases). The germline V gene has CDR1 MNHNS and CDR2 SASEGT. V dropped 7 bases and J dropped 0 bases, with 15 bases sitting between them. The CDR3 spans 15 residues. CDR3 nucleotides: TGTGCCAGCAATACGGCGGGGGGCATGAACACTGAAGCTTTCTTT. Protein product: CASNTAGGMNTEAFF.

V and J are TRBV7-9 and TRBJ1-1; D is unclear. V lost 7 bases and J 1 base, leaving 10 bases between the germline ends. Germline V gene data show CDR1 as SEHNR and CDR2 as FQNEAQ (reference sequence). The CDR3 runs 13 residues. The CDR3 loop reads CASTQAGNTEAFF. In nucleotides, the CDR3 is TGTGCCAGCACCCAGGCAGGGAACACTGAAGCTTTCTTT. Using reference TRBV7-9 and TRBJ1-1 for the parts outside the CDR3, the full variable domain is DTGVSQNPRHKITKRGQNVTFRCDPISEHNRLYWYRQTLGQGPEFLTYFQNEAQLEKSRLLSDRFSAERPKGSFSTLEIQRTEQGDSAMYLCASTQAGNTEAFFGQGTRLTVV.

Ten or more counts support this clonotype. The chain couples TRBV7-9 to TRBJ1-2; D perhaps matches TRBD1 (5 bases). The V gene's germline CDR1 is SEHNR and CDR2 FQNEAQ (reference sequence). CDR3 length: 13 residues. The V gene lost 4 bases and the J gene lost 7 bases, with 13 bases spanning the gap. Here the CDR3 reads CASSWGPVGGYTF. DNA of the CDR3: TGTGCCAGCAGCTGGGGACCGGTGGGTGGCTACACCTTC. The whole variable domain, remainder taken from reference TRBV7-9 and TRBJ1-2, is DTGVSQNPRHKITKRGQNVTFRCDPISEHNRLYWYRQTLGQGPEFLTYFQNEAQLEKSRLLSDRFSAERPKGSFSTLEIQRTEQGDSAMYLCASSWGPVGGYTFGSGTRLTVV.

The chain carries TRBV6-5 and TRBJ1-2; tentative D call: TRBD1 (6 bases). The CDR3 contains 17 residues. Per the germline V gene, CDR1 is MNHEY and CDR2 is SVGAGI. V was trimmed by 4 bases and J by 4 bases, leaving 22 bases between them. CDR3 sequence (DNA): TGTGCCAGCAGTTTAACGTGGGCAGGGGAGAAGGGCTATGGCTACACCTTC. Residues: CASSLTWAGEKGYGYTF.

This clonotype was recorded a few times. The chain carries TRBV7-8 and TRBJ2-1; 12 bases are shared with TRBD2. Germline V gives CDR1 SGHVS, CDR2 FQNEAQ. CDR3 length equals 17 residues. The ends lost 1 base at V and 9 bases at J; junction bases unmatched: 10. The CDR3 reads CASSLGLAGATLGEQFF. The CDR3 region has the DNA TGTGCCAGCAGCTTAGGACTAGCGGGGGCTACCCTTGGTGAGCAGTTCTTC.

This clonotype was seen ten or more times. This chain links TRBV19 with TRBJ1-5, with 9 nucleotides matching TRBD1. The CDR3 runs to 14 residues. CDR1 LNHDA and CDR2 SQIVND come from the germline V gene (reference sequence). Germline trimming cut 4 bases from V and 6 bases from J; bases unmatched to any gene: 4. This chain's CDR3 is CASSSGTGFQPQHF. The CDR3 bases are TGTGCCAGTAGTAGCGGGACAGGGTTTCAGCCCCAGCATTTT.

This clonotype was found a few times. J is TRBJ2-7 and V is TRBV7-9; the D gene is possibly TRBD2 (6 bases). Germline V gene sequence: CDR1 SEHNR, CDR2 FQNEAQ (reference sequence). This CDR3 spans 16 amino acids. V was cut by 5 bases and J by 2 bases, with 19 bases left in between. The CDR3 DNA reads as TGTGCCAGCAGCCATGGGGACGGGGGACGAACCTACGAGCAGTACTTC. Translated, it gives CASSHGDGGRTYEQYF.

The CDR3 is CASSLTPGLAGEINEQFF. CDR3 DNA: TGTGCCAGCAGTCTTACACCGGGACTAGCGGGGGAAATCAATGAGCAGTTCTTC. The J gene is TRBJ2-1, the V gene TRBV27, with 14 bases fitting TRBD2. Germline-derived CDR1 and CDR2 are MNHEY and SMNVEV (reference sequence). The CDR3 consists of 18 residues. V lost 5 bases to trimming and J lost 6 bases; unmatched junction nucleotides: 12.

Many counts were recorded for this clonotype. The rearrangement links TRBV6-5 to TRBJ2-2, with 7 bases fitting TRBD1. The CDR3 extends over 15 amino acids. The V segment lost 0 bases and the J segment 7 bases; nucleotides outside the gene matches: 5. Germline CDR1 MNHEY, CDR2 SVGAGI. CDR3 in amino acids: CASSYSQGSDGELFF. The DNA of the CDR3 is TGTGCCAGCAGTTACTCACAGGGGTCGGACGGGGAGCTGTTTTTT.

The V gene is TRBV11-3, the J gene TRBJ2-1; 9 nucleotides align to TRBD1. Losses at the gene ends were 5 bases for V and 4 bases for J; bases not matched to a gene: 9. The CDR3 has 16 residues. Germline assignment: CDR1 SGHNT and CDR2 YENEEA. This CDR3 is CASSASGTGRYNEQFF. In DNA, the CDR3 is TGTGCCAGCAGCGCGAGTGGGACAGGGAGGTACAATGAGCAGTTCTTC. The entire variable domain, with the rest obtained from reference TRBV11-3 and TRBJ2-1, is as follows: EAGVVQSPRYKIIEKKQPVAFWCNPISGHNTLYWYLQNLGQGPELLIRYENEEAVDDSQLPKDRFSAERLKGVDSTLKIQPAELGDSAVYLCASSASGTGRYNEQFFGPGTRLTVL.

The rearrangement uses TRBV20-1 and TRBJ2-3, with unresolved D. V was pared by 2 bases and J by 6 bases, with 9 bases between. CDR3 length equals 12 residues. Germline CDR1 is DFQATT and CDR2 is SNEGSKA (reference sequence). CDR3: CSARNLGDTQYF. CDR3 nucleotides: TGCAGTGCTAGAAATCTCGGGGATACGCAGTATTTT.

About this clonotype: With a much larger clone just one base away, this may be a read error. The V call is TRBV28, the J call TRBJ1-5; a possible D gene is TRBD1 (5 bases). V lost 6 bases, J lost 0 bases, and 12 bases lay in between. CDR1 MDHEN and CDR2 SYDVKM come from the germline V gene. CDR3 size: 15 residues. The CDR3 coding sequence is TGTGCCAGCAGCGGGACGGAGTATAGCAATCAGCCCCAGCATTTT. It translates to CASSGTEYSNQPQHF.

At least ten counts were recorded for this clonotype. The chain employs TRBV10-3 and TRBJ2-7; 7 nucleotides align to TRBD2. This CDR3 contains 14 residues. The J segment lost 5 bases and the V segment lost 0 bases, leaving 4 bases of the junction unmatched. The V gene's germline CDR1 is ENHRY and CDR2 SYGVKD. For the CDR3, the DNA is TGTGCCATCAGTGAGTCGGGGGGGGTAGACGAGCAGTACTTC. Translation: CAISESGGVDEQYF.

The gene calls are TRBV12-3 or TRBV12-4 and TRBJ2-7; D is possibly TRBD1 or TRBD2 (5 bases each). Trimming removed 5 bases from V and 2 bases from J, with 28 bases in between. The CDR3 contains 19 residues. The CDR3 DNA is TGTGCCAGCAGTCCGCGTGGGCGCGGGCGGCCAGGGCCAACCTACGAGCAGTACTTC. Translated, it gives CASSPRGRGRPGPTYEQYF.

The chain carries TRBV7-6 and TRBJ2-3; D possibly uses TRBD1 or TRBD2 (5 bases each). CDR1 is SGHVS and CDR2 is FNYEAQ in the germline V gene. V was cut by 5 bases and J by 4 bases, with 16 bases left in between. The CDR3 is made up of 15 amino acids. The CDR3 sequence: CASSHRDRRADTQYF. As DNA, the CDR3 is TGTGCCAGCAGCCATCGGGACCGGCGAGCAGATACGCAGTATTTT.

This clonotype has more than one count but fewer than ten. The chain combines TRBV7-2 with TRBJ2-1; 7 bases fit TRBD1. Germline CDR1 is SGHTA and CDR2 is FQGNSA. The CDR3 spans 15 residues. Germline trimming cut 5 bases from V and 0 bases from J; bases unmatched to any gene: 4. In DNA form, the CDR3 reads TGTGCCAGCAGCGCGACAGGGAGCTCCTACAATGAGCAGTTCTTC. It encodes CASSATGSSYNEQFF.

This clonotype was observed a handful of times. The rearrangement joins TRBV7-9 to TRBJ2-7, with D maybe TRBD2 (6 bases). The V and J ends lost 6 bases and 4 bases respectively, with 10 bases between them. The length of the CDR3 is 12 residues. Germline V gene sequence: CDR1 SEHNR, CDR2 FQNEAQ (reference sequence). The CDR3 DNA sequence: TGTGCCAGCAGTTACGGACTATACGAGCAGTACTTC. Translation: CASSYGLYEQYF.

Only a few counts were recorded for this clonotype. The chain uses TRBV7-8 and TRBJ2-3, with 7 bases aligning to TRBD1. The CDR3 extends over 15 amino acids. The ends lost 2 bases at V and 2 bases at J; junction bases unmatched: 4. CDR1 is SGHVS and CDR2 is FQNEAQ in the germline V gene. The chain's CDR3 is CASSLRDSPTDTQYF. CDR3 DNA sequence: TGTGCCAGCAGCTTACGGGACAGCCCCACAGATACGCAGTATTTT.

This clonotype was seen a handful of times. This rearrangement joins TRBV15 to TRBJ2-7; TRBD1 matches at 9 bases. The CDR3 has 13 amino acids. J was trimmed by 3 bases and V by 7 bases; bases with no gene match: 4. Germline values: CDR1 LNHNV, CDR2 YYDKDF (reference sequence). The CDR3 bases are TGTGCCACCACCACGGACAGGGGCTACGAGCAGTACTTC. The encoded protein is CATTTDRGYEQYF.

A word on this clonotype: This may arise from a read error, as a much more abundant clone is one base away. The chain is built from TRBV6-5 and TRBJ1-5, with unresolved D. The CDR3 contains 15 residues. Germline V lookup: CDR1 MNHEY, CDR2 SVGAGI. For the CDR3, the DNA is TGTGTCAGCAGTTCCCAAGGTGCGAGCAATCAGCCCCAGCATTTT. Translated, it gives CVSSSQGASNQPQHF.

Ten or more counts support this clonotype. This rearrangement joins TRBV7-9 to TRBJ1-1, with D uncertain. Germline V lookup: CDR1 SEHNR, CDR2 FQNEAQ (reference sequence). The CDR3 is made up of 16 amino acids. V lost 5 bases and J 0 bases, leaving 16 bases between the germline ends. The DNA of the CDR3 is TGTGCCAGCAGCCCCCCGGGCAGCCGCATGAACACTGAAGCTTTCTTT. Translated, it gives CASSPPGSRMNTEAFF.

The chain carries TRBV2 and TRBJ2-7; 12 nucleotides match TRBD2. Germline V gene lookup returns CDR1 SNHLY and CDR2 FYNNEI. The CDR3 length is 16 residues. V was clipped by 9 bases and J by 3 bases; unmatched bases: 12. The CDR3 loop reads CASAPTSGGKLYEQYF. CDR3 in DNA: TGTGCCAGTGCCCCGACTAGCGGGGGTAAACTCTACGAGCAGTACTTC. The variable domain in full, completed from reference TRBV2 and TRBJ2-7, reads EPEVTQTPSHQVTQMGQEVILRCVPISNHLYFYWYRQILGQKVEFLVSFYNNEISEKSEIFDDQFSVERPDGSNFTLKIRSTKLEDSAMYFCASAPTSGGKLYEQYFGPGTRLTVT.

The chain recombines TRBV20-1 with TRBJ1-2; TRBD1 aligns across 8 bases. The CDR3 totals 17 residues. CDR1 is DFQATT, CDR2 SNEGSKA, per germline (reference sequence). Trimming took 0 bases from V and 2 from J; bases not matched to a gene: 11. The CDR3 reads CSARDRAGGSVNYGYTF. CDR3 sequence (DNA): TGCAGTGCTAGAGATCGTGCAGGGGGCTCCGTAAACTATGGCTACACCTTC.

The chain joins TRBV9 to TRBJ2-1, with TRBD2 matching over 10 bases. The length of the CDR3 is 16 residues. The germline V gene encodes CDR1 SGDLS and CDR2 YYNGEE. The J segment lost 0 bases and the V segment lost 0 bases, leaving 0 bases of the junction unmatched. In DNA, the CDR3 is TGTGCCAGCAGCGTAGGACTAGCGGGCTCCTACAATGAGCAGTTCTTC. This gives the protein CASSVGLAGSYNEQFF.

At least ten counts were recorded for this clonotype. The chain has TRBV7-2 and TRBJ1-2; D is perhaps TRBD1 (5 bases). Trimming took off 0 bases at V and 8 bases at J, with 13 bases between the two ends. Germline CDR1 reads SGHTA; CDR2 reads FQGNSA. The CDR3 contains 14 residues. The CDR3 nucleotides read TGTGCCAGCAGCTTAGCGCAGGGTTCGCAAGGCTACACCTTC. It encodes CASSLAQGSQGYTF.

About this clonotype: A clone one base away is much larger, so this may be a read error. V usage is TRBV4-2 and J usage is TRBJ2-7; TRBD1 agrees at 7 bases. There are 16 residues in the CDR3. V lost 4 bases, J lost 3 bases, and 12 bases stayed unmatched. CDR1 and CDR2 (germline): LGHNA, YNFKEQ. Here the CDR3 reads CASSLNPRGGYYEQYF. The CDR3 nucleotides are TGTGCCAGCAGCCTTAACCCCAGAGGGGGCTACTACGAGCAGTACTTC.